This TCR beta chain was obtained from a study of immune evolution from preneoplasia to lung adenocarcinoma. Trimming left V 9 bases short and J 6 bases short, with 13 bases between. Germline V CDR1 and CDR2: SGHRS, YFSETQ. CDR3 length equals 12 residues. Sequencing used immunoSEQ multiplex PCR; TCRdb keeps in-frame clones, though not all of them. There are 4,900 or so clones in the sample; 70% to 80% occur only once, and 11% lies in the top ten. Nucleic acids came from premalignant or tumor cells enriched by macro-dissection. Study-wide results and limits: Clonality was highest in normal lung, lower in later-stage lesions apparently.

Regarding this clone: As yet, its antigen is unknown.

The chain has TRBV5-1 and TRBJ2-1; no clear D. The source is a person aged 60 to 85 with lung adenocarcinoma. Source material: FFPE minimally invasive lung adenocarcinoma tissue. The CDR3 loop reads CATLGQTNEQFF. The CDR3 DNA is TGCGCCACCCTCGGGCAGACCAATGAGCAGTTCTTC.